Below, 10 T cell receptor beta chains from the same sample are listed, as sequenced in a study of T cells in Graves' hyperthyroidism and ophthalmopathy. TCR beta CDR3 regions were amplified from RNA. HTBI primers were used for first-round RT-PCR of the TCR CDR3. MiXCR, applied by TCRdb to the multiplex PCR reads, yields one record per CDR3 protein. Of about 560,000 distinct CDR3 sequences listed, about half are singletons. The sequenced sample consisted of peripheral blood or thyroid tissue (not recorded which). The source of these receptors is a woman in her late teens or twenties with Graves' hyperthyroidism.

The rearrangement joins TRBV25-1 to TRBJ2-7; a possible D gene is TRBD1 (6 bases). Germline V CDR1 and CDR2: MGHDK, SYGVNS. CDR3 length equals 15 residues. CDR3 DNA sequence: TGTGACCGTGAGCGTTGGGGGCATGGGGTCTACGAGCAGTACTTC. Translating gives CDRERWGHGVYEQYF.

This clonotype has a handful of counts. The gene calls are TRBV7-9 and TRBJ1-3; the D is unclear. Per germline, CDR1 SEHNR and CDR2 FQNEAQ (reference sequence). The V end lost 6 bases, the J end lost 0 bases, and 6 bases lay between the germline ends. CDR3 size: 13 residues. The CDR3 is CASSLHSGNTIYF. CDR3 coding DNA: TGTGCCAGCAGTTTACACTCTGGAAACACCATATATTTT. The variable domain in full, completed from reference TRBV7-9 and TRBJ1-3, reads DTGVSQNPRHKITKRGQNVTFRCDPISEHNRLYWYRQTLGQGPEFLTYFQNEAQLEKSRLLSDRFSAERPKGSFSTLEIQRTEQGDSAMYLCASSLHSGNTIYFGEGSWLTVV.

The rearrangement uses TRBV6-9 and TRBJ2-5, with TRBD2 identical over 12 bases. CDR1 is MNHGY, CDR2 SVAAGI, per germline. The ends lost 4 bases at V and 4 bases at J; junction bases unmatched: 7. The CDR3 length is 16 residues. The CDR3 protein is CASSFRLAGATETQYF. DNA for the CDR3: TGTGCCAGCAGTTTTCGACTAGCGGGAGCCACAGAGACCCAGTACTTC.

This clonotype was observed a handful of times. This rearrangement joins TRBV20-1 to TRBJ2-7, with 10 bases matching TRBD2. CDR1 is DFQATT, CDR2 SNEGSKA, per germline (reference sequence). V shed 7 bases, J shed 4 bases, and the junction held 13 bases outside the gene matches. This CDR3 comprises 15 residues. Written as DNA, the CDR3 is TGCAGTGTTCAGACCGCTAGCGGGAGTTGGTACGAGCAGTACTTC. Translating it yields CSVQTASGSWYEQYF.

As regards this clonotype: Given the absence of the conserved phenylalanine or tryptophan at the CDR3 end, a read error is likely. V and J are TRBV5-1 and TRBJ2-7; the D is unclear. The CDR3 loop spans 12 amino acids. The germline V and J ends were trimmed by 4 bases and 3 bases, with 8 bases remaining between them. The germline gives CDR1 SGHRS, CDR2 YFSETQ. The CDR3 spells CASSPGFYEQYL. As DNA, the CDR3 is TGCGCCAGCAGCCCCGGATTCTACGAGCAGTACCTC.

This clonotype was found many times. CDR3 bases: TGTGCCAGCAGTCCTGACGGAAATCAGCCCCAGCATTTT. This codes for CASSPDGNQPQHF. The V and J genes are TRBV7-2 and TRBJ1-5; D gene uncertain. The V gene's germline CDR1 is SGHTA and CDR2 FQGNSA. Trimming stripped 6 bases from V and 4 bases from J, with 10 bases between. This CDR3 spans 13 amino acids.

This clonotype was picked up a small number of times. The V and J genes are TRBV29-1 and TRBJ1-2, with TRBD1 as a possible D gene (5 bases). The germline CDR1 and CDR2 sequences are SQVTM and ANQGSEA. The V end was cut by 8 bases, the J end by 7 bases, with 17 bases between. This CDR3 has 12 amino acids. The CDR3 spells CSMASGTAGYTF. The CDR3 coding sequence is TGCAGCATGGCCTCCGGGACGGCTGGCTACACCTTC.

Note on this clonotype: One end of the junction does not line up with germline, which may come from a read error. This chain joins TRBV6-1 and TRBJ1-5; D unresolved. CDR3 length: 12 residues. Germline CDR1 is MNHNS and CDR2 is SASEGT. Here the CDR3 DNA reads TGTGCCAGCAGAGCCTTTACTCAGCTCCAGCATTTT. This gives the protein CASRAFTQLQHF.

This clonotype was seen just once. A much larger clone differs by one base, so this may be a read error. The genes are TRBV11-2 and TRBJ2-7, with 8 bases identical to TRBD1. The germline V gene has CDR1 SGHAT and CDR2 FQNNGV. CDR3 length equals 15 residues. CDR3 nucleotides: TGTGCCACCAGTGTCCACCGACAGGGGACCTACGAGCAGTCCTTC. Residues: CATSVHRQGTYEQSF.

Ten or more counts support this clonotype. CDR3: CSVFASDLAEGYTF. The CDR3 region has the DNA TGCAGCGTTTTTGCCTCGGACCTCGCGGAAGGCTACACCTTC. The V call is TRBV29-1, the J call TRBJ1-2; D not certain. The CDR3 has 14 amino acids. CDR1 and CDR2 from the germline V gene are SQVTM and ANQGSEA. Deletions cut 5 bases from V and 8 bases from J, with 21 bases between.